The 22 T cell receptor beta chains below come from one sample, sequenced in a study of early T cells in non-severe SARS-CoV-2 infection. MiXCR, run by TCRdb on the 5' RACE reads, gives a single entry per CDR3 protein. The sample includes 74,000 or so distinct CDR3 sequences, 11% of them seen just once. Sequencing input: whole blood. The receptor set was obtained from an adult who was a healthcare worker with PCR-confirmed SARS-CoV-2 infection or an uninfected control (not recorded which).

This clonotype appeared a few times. The DNA of the CDR3 is TGCGCCAGCAGCCAAGACCAGACTAGCGGGAGAGGAGAGCAGTACTTC. Translated: CASSQDQTSGRGEQYF. The rearrangement links TRBV4-1 to TRBJ2-7, with 12 bases matching TRBD2. The V and J ends lost 0 bases and 7 bases, in that order; junction bases with no gene match: 7. The CDR3 runs to 16 residues. The germline CDR1 and CDR2 sequences are MGHRA and YSYEKL.

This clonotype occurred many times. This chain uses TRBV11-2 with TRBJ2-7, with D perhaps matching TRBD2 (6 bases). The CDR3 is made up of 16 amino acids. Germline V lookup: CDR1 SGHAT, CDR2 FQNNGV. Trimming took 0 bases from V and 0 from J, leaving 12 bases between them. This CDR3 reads CASSLDRGVSSYEQYF. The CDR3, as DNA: TGTGCCAGCAGCTTAGATCGCGGGGTAAGCTCCTACGAGCAGTACTTC.

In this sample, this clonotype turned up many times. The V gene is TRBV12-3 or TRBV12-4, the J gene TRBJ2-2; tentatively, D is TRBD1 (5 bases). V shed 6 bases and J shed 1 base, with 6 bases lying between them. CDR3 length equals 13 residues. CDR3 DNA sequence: TGTGCCAGCAGAGGGGTGAACACCGGGGAGCTGTTTTTT. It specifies CASRGVNTGELFF.

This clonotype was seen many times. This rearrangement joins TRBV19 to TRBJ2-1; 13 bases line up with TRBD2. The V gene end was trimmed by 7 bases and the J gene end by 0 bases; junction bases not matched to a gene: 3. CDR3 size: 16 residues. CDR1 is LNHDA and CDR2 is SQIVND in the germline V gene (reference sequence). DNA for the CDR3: TGTGCCAGTATCTGGACTAGCGGGGGCTCCTACAATGAGCAGTTCTTC. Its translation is CASIWTSGGSYNEQFF. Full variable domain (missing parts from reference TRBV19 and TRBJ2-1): DGGITQSPKYLFRKEGQNVTLSCEQNLNHDAMYWYRQDPGQGLRLIYYSQIVNDFQKGDIAEGYSVSREKKESFPLTVTSAQKNPTAFYLCASIWTSGGSYNEQFFGPGTRLTVL.

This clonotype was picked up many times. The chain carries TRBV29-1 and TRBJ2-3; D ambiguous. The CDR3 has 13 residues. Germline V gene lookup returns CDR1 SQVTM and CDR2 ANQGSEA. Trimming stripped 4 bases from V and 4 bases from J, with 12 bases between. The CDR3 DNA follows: TGCAGCGTTGGGGCCGTTGTCCCAGATACGCAGTATTTT. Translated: CSVGAVVPDTQYF.

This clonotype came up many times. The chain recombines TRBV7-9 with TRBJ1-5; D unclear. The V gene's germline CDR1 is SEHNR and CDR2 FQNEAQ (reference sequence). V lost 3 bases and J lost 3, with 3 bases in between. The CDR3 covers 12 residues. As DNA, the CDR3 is TGTGCCAGCAGCTTTGACAATCAGCCCCAGCATTTT. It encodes CASSFDNQPQHF.

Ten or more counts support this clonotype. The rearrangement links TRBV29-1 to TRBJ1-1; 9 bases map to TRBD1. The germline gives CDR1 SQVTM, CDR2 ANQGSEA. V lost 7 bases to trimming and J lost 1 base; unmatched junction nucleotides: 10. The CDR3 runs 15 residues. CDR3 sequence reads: CSARAQGARNTEAFF. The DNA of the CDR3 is TGCAGCGCCCGAGCACAGGGGGCGAGGAACACTGAAGCTTTCTTT.

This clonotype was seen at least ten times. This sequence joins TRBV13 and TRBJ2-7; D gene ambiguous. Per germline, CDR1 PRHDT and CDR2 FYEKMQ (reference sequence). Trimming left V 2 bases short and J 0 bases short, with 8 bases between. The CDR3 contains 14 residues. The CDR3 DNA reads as TGTGCCAGCAGCTTACCCCCCCCCTCCTACGAGCAGTACTTC. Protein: CASSLPPPSYEQYF.

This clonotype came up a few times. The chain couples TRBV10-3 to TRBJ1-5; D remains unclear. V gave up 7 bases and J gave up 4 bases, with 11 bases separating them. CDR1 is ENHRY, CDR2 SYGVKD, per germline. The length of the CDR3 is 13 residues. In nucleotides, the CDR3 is TGTGCCATCACTAACTCCAGGAATCAGCCCCAGCATTTT. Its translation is CAITNSRNQPQHF.

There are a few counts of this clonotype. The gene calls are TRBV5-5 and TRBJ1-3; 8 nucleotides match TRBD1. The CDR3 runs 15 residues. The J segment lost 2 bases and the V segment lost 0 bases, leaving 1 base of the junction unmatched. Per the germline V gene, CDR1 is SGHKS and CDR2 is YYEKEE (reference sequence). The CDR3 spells CASSLARGPGNTIYF. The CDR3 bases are TGTGCCAGCAGCTTGGCCAGGGGGCCTGGAAACACCATATATTTT.

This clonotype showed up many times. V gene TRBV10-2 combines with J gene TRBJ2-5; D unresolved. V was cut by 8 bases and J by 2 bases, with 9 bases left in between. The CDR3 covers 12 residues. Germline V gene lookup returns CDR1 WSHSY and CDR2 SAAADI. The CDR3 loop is CASFTFQETQYF. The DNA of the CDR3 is TGCGCCAGCTTCACGTTTCAAGAGACCCAGTACTTC.

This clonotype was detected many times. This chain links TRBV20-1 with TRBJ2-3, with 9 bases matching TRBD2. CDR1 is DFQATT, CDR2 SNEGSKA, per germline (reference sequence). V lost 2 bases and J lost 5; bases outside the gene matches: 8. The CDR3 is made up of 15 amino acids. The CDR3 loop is CSARRPSGTLDTQYF. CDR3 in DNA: TGCAGTGCTAGACGGCCTAGCGGGACCTTAGATACGCAGTATTTT.

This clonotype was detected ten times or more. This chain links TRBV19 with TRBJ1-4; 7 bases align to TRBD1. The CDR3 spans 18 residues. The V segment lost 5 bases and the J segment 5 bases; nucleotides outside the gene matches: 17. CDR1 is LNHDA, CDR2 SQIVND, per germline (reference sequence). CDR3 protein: CASSALPGTAGVNEKLFF. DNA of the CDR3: TGTGCCAGTAGTGCTCTCCCCGGGACAGCCGGAGTCAATGAAAAACTGTTTTTT.

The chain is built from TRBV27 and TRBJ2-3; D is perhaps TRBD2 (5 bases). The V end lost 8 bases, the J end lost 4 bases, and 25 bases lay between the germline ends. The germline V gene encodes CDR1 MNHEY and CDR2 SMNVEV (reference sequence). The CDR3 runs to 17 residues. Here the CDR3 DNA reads TGTGCCAGCCGTATGAACTTGAGGGCCGGTTTCCCAGATACGCAGTATTTT. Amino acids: CASRMNLRAGFPDTQYF.

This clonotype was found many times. Here the CDR3 DNA reads TGTGCCACCAGTGTCGGGGGGGCCGATGAGCAGTTCTTC. Translation: CATSVGGADEQFF. The chain recombines TRBV24-1 with TRBJ2-1, with TRBD2 matching over 8 bases. This CDR3 comprises 13 residues. The J segment lost 8 bases and the V segment lost 5 bases, leaving 4 bases of the junction unmatched. CDR1 KGHDR and CDR2 SFDVKD come from the germline V gene.

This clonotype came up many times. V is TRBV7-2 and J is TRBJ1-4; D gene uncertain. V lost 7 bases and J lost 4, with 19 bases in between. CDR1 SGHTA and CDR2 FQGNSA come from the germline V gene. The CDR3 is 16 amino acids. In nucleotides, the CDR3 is TGTGCCAGCATGTTCGGAGGGCCGCGGAGTAATGAAAAACTGTTTTTT. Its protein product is CASMFGGPRSNEKLFF.

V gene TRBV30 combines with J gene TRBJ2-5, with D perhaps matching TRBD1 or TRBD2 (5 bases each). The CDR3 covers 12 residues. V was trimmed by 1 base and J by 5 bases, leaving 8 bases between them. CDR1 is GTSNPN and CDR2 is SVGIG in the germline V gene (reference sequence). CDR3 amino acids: CAWSGGTETQYF. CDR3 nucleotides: TGTGCCTGGAGTGGAGGGACGGAGACCCAGTACTTC.

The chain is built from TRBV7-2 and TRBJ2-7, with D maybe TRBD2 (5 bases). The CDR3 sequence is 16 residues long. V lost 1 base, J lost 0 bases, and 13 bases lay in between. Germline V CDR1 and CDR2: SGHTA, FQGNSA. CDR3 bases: TGTGCCAGCAGCTTAGGGACGGGGATCAGCTCCTACGAGCAGTACTTC. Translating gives CASSLGTGISSYEQYF.

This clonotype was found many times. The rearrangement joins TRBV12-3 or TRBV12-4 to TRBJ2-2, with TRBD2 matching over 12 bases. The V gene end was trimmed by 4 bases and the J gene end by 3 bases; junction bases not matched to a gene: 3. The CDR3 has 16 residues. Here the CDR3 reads CASSSGLAGYTGELFF. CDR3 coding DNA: TGTGCCAGCAGTTCCGGACTAGCGGGGTACACCGGGGAGCTGTTTTTT.

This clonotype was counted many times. The CDR3 is CASSLSWAANQPQHF. The CDR3 coding sequence is TGTGCCAGCAGCTTATCGTGGGCAGCCAATCAGCCCCAGCATTTT. The rearrangement uses TRBV7-2 and TRBJ1-5; D unresolved. Germline CDR1 and CDR2: SGHTA and FQGNSA. Trimming shortened V by 2 bases and J by 3 bases, and 11 bases separated the two germline ends. The CDR3 has 15 residues.

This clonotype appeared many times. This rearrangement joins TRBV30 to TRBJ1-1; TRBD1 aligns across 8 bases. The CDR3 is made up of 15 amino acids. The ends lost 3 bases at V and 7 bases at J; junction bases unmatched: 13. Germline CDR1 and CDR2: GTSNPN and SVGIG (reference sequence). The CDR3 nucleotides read TGTGCCTGGAGGAGCTGGGCAGGGGGCGATCTTGAAGCTTTCTTT. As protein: CAWRSWAGGDLEAFF.

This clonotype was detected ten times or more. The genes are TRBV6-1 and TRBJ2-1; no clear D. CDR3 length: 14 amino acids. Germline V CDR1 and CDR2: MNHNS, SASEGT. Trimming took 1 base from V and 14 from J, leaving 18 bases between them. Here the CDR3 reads CASSEVERWGWEFF. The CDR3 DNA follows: TGTGCCAGCAGTGAAGTTGAGCGCTGGGGATGGGAGTTCTTC.